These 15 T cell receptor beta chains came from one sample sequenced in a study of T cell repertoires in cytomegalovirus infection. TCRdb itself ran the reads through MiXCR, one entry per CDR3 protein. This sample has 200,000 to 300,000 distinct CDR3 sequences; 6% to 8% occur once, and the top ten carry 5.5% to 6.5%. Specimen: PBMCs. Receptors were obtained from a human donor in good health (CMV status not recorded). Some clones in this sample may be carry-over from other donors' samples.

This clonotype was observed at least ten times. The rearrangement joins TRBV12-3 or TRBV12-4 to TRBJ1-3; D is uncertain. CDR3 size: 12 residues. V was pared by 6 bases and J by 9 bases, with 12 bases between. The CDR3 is CASSSGEVTIYF. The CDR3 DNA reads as TGTGCCAGCAGCTCTGGTGAGGTCACCATATATTTT.

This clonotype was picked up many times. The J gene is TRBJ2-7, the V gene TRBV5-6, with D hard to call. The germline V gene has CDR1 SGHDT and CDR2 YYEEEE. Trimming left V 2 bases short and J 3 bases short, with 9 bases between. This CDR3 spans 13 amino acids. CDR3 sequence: CASSFFTNYEQYF. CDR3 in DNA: TGTGCCAGCAGCTTCTTCACAAACTACGAGCAGTACTTC.

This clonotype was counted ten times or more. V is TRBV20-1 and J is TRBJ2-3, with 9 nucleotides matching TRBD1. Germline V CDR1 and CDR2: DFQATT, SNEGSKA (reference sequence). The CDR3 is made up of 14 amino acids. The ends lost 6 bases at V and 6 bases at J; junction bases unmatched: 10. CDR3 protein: CSAGTGGLGDTQYF. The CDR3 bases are TGCAGTGCCGGTACAGGGGGCCTTGGTGATACGCAGTATTTT.

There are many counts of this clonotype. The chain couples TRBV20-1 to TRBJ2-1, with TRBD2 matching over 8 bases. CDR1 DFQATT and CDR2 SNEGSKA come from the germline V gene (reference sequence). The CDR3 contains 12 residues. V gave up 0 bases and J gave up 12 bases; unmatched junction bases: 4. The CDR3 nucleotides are TGCAGTGCTAGAGAGGGGACTAGAATGCAGTTCTTC. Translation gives CSAREGTRMQFF.

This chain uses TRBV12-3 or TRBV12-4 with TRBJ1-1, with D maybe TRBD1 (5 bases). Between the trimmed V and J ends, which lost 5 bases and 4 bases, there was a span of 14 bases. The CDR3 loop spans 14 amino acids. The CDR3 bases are TGTGCCAGCAGTCCCATTCCTGGGGGCACTGAAGCTTTCTTT. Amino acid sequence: CASSPIPGGTEAFF.

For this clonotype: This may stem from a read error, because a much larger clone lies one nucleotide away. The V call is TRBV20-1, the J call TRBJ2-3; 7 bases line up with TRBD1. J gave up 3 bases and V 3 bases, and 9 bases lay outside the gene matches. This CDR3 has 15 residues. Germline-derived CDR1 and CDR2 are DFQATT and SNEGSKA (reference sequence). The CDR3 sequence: CSASDSQGTTDTQYF. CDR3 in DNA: TGCAGTGCTAGTGATTCACAGGGGACAACAGATACGCAGTATTTT.

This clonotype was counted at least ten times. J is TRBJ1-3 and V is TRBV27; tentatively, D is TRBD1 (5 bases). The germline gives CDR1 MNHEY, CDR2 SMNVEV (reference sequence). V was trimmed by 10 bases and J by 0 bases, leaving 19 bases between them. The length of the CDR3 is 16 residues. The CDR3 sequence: CATKPGTPLSGNTIYF. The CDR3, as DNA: TGTGCCACCAAGCCGGGGACCCCTCTCTCTGGAAACACCATATATTTT.

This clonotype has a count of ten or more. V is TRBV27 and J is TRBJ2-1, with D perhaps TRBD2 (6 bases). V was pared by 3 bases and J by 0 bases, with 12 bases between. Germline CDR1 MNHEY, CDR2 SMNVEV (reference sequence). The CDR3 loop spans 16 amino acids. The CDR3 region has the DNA TGTGCCAGCAGTTTTACGGGGGAAGTCTCCTACAATGAGCAGTTCTTC. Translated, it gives CASSFTGEVSYNEQFF.

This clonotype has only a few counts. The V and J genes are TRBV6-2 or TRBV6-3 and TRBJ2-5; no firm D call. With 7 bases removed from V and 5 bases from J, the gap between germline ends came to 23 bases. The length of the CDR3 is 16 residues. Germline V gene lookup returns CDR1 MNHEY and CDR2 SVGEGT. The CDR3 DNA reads TGTGCCAGCAACGGATTTCGGGCCGAACGCCATGAGACCCAGTACTTC. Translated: CASNGFRAERHETQYF.

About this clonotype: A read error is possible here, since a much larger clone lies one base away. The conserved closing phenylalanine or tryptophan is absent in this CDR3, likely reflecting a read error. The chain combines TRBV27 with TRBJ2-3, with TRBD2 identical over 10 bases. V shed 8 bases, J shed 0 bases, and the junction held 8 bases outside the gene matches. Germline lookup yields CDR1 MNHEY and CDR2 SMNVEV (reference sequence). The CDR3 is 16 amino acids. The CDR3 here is CASVEAGGASTDTQYI. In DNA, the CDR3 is TGTGCCAGCGTCGAAGCGGGGGGGGCTAGCACAGATACGCAGTATATT.

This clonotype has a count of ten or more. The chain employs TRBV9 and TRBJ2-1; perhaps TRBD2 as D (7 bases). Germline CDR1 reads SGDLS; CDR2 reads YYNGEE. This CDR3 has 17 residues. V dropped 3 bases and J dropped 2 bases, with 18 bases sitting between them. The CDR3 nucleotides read TGTGCCAGCAGCGCCTATCGTTGGCGGGGGCCCTACAATGAGCAGTTCTTC. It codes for CASSAYRWRGPYNEQFF. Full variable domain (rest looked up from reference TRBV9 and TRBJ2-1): DSGVTQTPKHLITATGQRVTLRCSPRSGDLSVYWYQQSLDQGLQFLIQYYNGEERAKGNILERFSAQQFPDLHSELNLSSLELGDSALYFCASSAYRWRGPYNEQFFGPGTRLTVL.

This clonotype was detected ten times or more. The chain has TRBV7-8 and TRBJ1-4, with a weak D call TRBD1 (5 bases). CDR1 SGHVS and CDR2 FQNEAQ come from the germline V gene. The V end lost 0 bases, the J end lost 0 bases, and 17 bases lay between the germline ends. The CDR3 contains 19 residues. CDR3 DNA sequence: TGTGCCAGCAGCTTAGCGCTGGGGACGAGAAGAGCAACTAATGAAAAACTGTTTTTT. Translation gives CASSLALGTRRATNEKLFF.

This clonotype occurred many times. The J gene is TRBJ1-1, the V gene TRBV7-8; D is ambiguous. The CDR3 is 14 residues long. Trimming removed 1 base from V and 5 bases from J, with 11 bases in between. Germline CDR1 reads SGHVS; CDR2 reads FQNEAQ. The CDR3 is CASSLGGRETEAFF. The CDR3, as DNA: TGTGCCAGCAGCTTAGGTGGTAGGGAGACTGAAGCTTTCTTT.

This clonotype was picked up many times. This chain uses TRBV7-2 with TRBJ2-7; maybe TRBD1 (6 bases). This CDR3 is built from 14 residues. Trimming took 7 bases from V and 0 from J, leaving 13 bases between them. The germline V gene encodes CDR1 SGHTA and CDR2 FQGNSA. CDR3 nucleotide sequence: TGTGCCAGCACCAACAACAGGGCCTCCTACGAGCAGTACTTC. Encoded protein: CASTNNRASYEQYF.

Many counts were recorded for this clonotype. The CDR3 sequence is CASSLWDYQETQYF. The CDR3 DNA is TGTGCCAGCAGCTTGTGGGACTACCAAGAGACCCAGTACTTC. The chain joins TRBV5-6 to TRBJ2-5, with a tentative D call TRBD2 (6 bases). This CDR3 is built from 14 residues. Between the trimmed V and J ends, which lost 1 base and 0 bases, there was a span of 7 bases. Germline V CDR1 and CDR2: SGHDT, YYEEEE. Combining the CDR3 with reference TRBV5-6 and TRBJ2-5 gives the whole variable domain DAGVTQSPTHLIKTRGQQVTLRCSPKSGHDTVSWYQQALGQGPQFIFQYYEEEERQRGNFPDRFSGHQFPNYSSELNVNALLLGDSALYLCASSLWDYQETQYFGPGTRLLVL.